This TCR delta chain was identified during a study of γδ T cells in repeated Plasmodium falciparum infection. Study results and limitations: Waves of new clonotype selection appeared after repeated controlled infections in Vdelta2-negative, largely Vdelta1+, gammadelta T cells. Vgamma9/Vdelta2+ T cells showed a stable polyclonal repertoire with shared TCRgamma sequences.

Sequencing covered both gamma and delta TCR chains per sample. TCRdb repeated clone calling on the multiplex PCR reads with CATT. The sample holds roughly 86,000 delta-chain clones, about 1.5% seen once. Of note for this clone: Antigen specificity is unknown. TCRdb lists the protein of a much larger clone for this DNA, which differs at residue 12, so this is likely a read error; the protein given here is translated from the DNA itself.

This CDR3 is 18 amino acids long. V lost 3 bases and J lost 1; bases outside the gene matches: 13. Germline V CDR1 and CDR2: GEAIGNYY, EKD. Gammadelta T cells were flow-sorted from PBMC into Vgamma9/Vdelta2+ and Vdelta2-negative populations for bulk analysis. The sample was gamma-delta T cells from blood. The chain couples TRDV2 to TRDJ1; TRDD3 aligns across 10 bases. Here the J gene came from matching the DNA to germline, since TCRdb omits it. The TCR was taken from a pool of human donors (malaria-infected and uninfected, not separated). The CDR3 coding sequence is TGTGCCTGTGACCGCGTAGGTACTGGGGGATCGTGCACCGATAAACTCATCTTT. Encoded protein: CACDRVGTGGSCTDKLIF.